This record concerns one T cell receptor (beta chain) sequence. The sample is drawn from a study of Ad26.COV2.S vaccination and SARS-CoV-2 variants. Sequenced by immunoSEQ multiplex PCR; TCRdb stores in-frame clones only, minus some. The sample has approximately 410,000 clones; 92% are singletons. V gave up 1 base and J gave up 5 bases; unmatched junction bases: 4. The CDR3 totals 14 residues. The germline V gene has CDR1 MNHNS and CDR2 SASEGT. Treatment: over 15 received Ad26.COV2.S at low or high dose, single or two shots; roughly five received placebo; per-sample allocation not given. Specimen acquisition occurred on day 63 following the initial vaccine or placebo injection.

This specimen was peripheral blood, taken in a trial of Ad26.COV2.S vaccine versus placebo. The chain has TRBV6-1 and TRBJ1-1; 7 bases match TRBD1. The TCR originated in a person between 18 and 59 years old who received the Ad26.COV2.S COVID-19 vaccine or a placebo. As DNA, the CDR3 is TGTGCCAGCAGTGAAGAAGAGGGGGCTACTGAAGCTTTCTTT. Its protein is CASSEEEGATEAFF.